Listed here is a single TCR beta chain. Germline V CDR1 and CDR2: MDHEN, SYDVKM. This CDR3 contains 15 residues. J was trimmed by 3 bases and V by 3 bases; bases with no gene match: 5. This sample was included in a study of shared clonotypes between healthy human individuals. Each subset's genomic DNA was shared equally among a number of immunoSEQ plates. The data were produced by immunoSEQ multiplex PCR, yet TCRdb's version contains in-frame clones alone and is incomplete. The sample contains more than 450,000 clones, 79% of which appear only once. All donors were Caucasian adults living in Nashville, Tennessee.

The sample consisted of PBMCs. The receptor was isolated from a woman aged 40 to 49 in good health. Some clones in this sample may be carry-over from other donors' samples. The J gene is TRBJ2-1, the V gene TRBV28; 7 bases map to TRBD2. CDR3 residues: CASSFAGAHYNEQFF. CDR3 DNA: TGTGCCAGCAGTTTCGCGGGAGCCCACTACAATGAGCAGTTCTTC.